This passage covers 12 T cell receptor beta chains from one sample sequenced in a study of cytomegalovirus exposure and HLA in healthy donors. 60 Vbeta and 13 Jbeta primers were used in PCR. Sequencing used immunoSEQ multiplex PCR; TCRdb keeps in-frame clones, though not all of them. The table records 120,000 to 150,000 clones, around 10% of them present only once. The sequencing input was PBMCs. These receptors all come from a male donor in good health and CMV-seronegative.

The CDR3 sequence: CASNLNRGRYGYTF. As DNA, the CDR3 is TGTGCCAGCAACCTCAACAGGGGGCGGTATGGCTACACCTTC. The chain recombines TRBV5-6 with TRBJ1-2; TRBD1 agrees at 9 bases. With V trimmed by 6 bases and J by 5 bases, 8 bases remained unmatched. This CDR3 is built from 14 residues. Germline CDR1 and CDR2: SGHDT and YYEEEE.

This clone was found a few times. The rearrangement links TRBV2 to TRBJ2-3; 10 nucleotides agree with TRBD1. The germline gives CDR1 SNHLY, CDR2 FYNNEI. The CDR3 length is 14 residues. The V segment lost 7 bases and the J segment 5 bases; nucleotides outside the gene matches: 6. CDR3 loop: CASTLGQGIDTQYF. CDR3 DNA sequence: TGTGCCAGCACCTTGGGACAGGGGATAGATACGCAGTATTTT.

This clone was detected only a few times. The J gene is TRBJ1-4, the V gene TRBV5-4, with no clear D. CDR1 SGHNT and CDR2 YYREEE come from the germline V gene (reference sequence). V was trimmed by 3 bases and J by 0 bases, leaving 3 bases between them. CDR3 length: 13 amino acids. CDR3 residues: CASSSSTNEKLFF. In nucleotides, the CDR3 is TGTGCCAGCAGCTCATCAACTAATGAAAAACTGTTTTTT.

This clone was picked up a small number of times. The rearrangement uses TRBV5-1 and TRBJ2-5; possible D gene TRBD2, 6 bases. Germline loops: CDR1 SGHRS, CDR2 YFSETQ. This CDR3 has 14 residues. V was trimmed by 2 bases and J by 5 bases, leaving 13 bases between them. The DNA of the CDR3 is TGCGCCAGCAGCTTCGCGCGGGGATCGGAGACCCAGTACTTC. It yields the protein CASSFARGSETQYF.

This clone has a handful of counts. This chain uses TRBV6-1 with TRBJ2-3; the match to TRBD1 covers 7 bases. The germline CDR1 and CDR2 sequences are MNHNS and SASEGT. Trimming cost V 2 bases and J 2 bases; bases outside gene matches: 4. CDR3 length: 15 amino acids. CDR3 residues: CASSETGALTDTQYF. The CDR3 DNA follows: TGTGCCAGCAGTGAAACAGGGGCCCTCACAGATACGCAGTATTTT.

V usage is TRBV5-4 and J usage is TRBJ2-5; D might be TRBD2 (5 bases). The V and J ends lost 0 bases and 5 bases respectively, with 11 bases between them. Germline-derived CDR1 and CDR2 are SGHNT and YYREEE (reference sequence). The CDR3 consists of 14 residues. This CDR3 reads CASSLGWGEETQYF. DNA of the CDR3: TGTGCCAGCAGCTTGGGGTGGGGAGAGGAGACCCAGTACTTC.

The genes are TRBV7-2 and TRBJ2-3, with D perhaps matching TRBD1 (6 bases). CDR1 and CDR2 (germline): SGHTA, FQGNSA. The ends were cut back, 1 base at V and 3 bases at J, with 8 bases in the middle. The CDR3 runs to 14 residues. The CDR3 coding sequence is TGTGCCAGCAGCTTAGGAAGGGGGACAGATACGCAGTATTTT. It yields the protein CASSLGRGTDTQYF.

The chain has TRBV28 and TRBJ2-7; 7 bases agree with TRBD2. This CDR3 contains 16 residues. Looked up from germline, CDR1 is MDHEN and CDR2 is SYDVKM. J was trimmed by 0 bases and V by 2 bases; bases with no gene match: 7. CDR3 region: CASSLNRGSNSYEQYF. CDR3 coding DNA: TGTGCCAGCAGTTTAAATCGCGGGAGTAACTCCTACGAGCAGTACTTC.

This clone was seen more than once but under ten times. Its ends do not fully match the called genes, so a read error is possible. The V call is TRBV28, the J call TRBJ1-1, with 7 bases identical to TRBD1. The CDR3 contains 12 residues. The germline V gene encodes CDR1 MDHEN and CDR2 SYDVKM. CDR3 protein: CASSTAGTAALF. The CDR3 nucleotides are TGTGCCAGCAGTACGGCCGGGACAGCCGCTCTCTTT.

This chain uses TRBV27 with TRBJ1-2; D may be TRBD1 (6 bases). V was shortened by 4 bases and J by 7 bases, with 10 bases between the two germline ends. In germline, CDR1 is MNHEY, CDR2 SMNVEV (reference sequence). The CDR3 sequence is 12 residues long. The CDR3 reads CASSSGGPGYTF. In DNA form, the CDR3 reads TGTGCCAGCAGTTCCGGGGGGCCTGGCTACACCTTC.

V and J are TRBV21-1 and TRBJ1-1; no check of the table's D call, TRBD1, against the DNA was made. TRBV21-1 is a documented pseudogene. The CDR3 has 16 amino acids. This CDR3 reads CASSNHRGAVNTEAFF. The DNA of the CDR3 is TGTGCCAGCAGCAATCACAGGGGGGCAGTGAACACTGAAGCTTTCTTT.

Of note for this clone: Different DNA sequences within this sample yield the same CDR3. J is TRBJ1-3 and V is TRBV6-5; 7 nucleotides agree with TRBD1. This CDR3 contains 15 residues. Germline V gene data show CDR1 as MNHEY and CDR2 as SVGAGI. J gave up 0 bases and V 7 bases, and 6 bases lay outside the gene matches. CDR3 sequence (DNA): TGTGCCAGCACCCCGGACAGGCACTCTGGAAACACCATATATTTT. Translated: CASTPDRHSGNTIYF.